This TCR beta chain derives from a study of T-cell reconstitution after alpha-beta-depleted transplantation in children. The sample holds many counts of this clonotype. The junction had 13 bases not matched to a gene; V was cut back by 1 base and J by 6 bases. Germline CDR1 reads DFQATT; CDR2 reads SNEGSKA (reference sequence). The CDR3 has 17 residues. Construction of the TCRbeta library involved unique molecular identifiers. From the PCR reads, TCRdb called clonotypes with MiXCR, one entry per CDR3 protein. Of about 110,000 distinct CDR3 sequences in the sample, over 9% were seen once. This clonotype was sampled from a human donor who donated a stem cell graft to a child with acute lymphoblastic leukemia. This material consisted of PBMCs from the stem cell graft donor, taken from the stem cell graft. V is TRBV20-1 and J is TRBJ2-7; 12 bases are a match to TRBD2. CDR3 DNA: TGCAGTGCTAGAGCATTTCTCCGGACTAGCGGGATTATCGAGCAGTACTTC. Translation gives CSARAFLRTSGIIEQYF.